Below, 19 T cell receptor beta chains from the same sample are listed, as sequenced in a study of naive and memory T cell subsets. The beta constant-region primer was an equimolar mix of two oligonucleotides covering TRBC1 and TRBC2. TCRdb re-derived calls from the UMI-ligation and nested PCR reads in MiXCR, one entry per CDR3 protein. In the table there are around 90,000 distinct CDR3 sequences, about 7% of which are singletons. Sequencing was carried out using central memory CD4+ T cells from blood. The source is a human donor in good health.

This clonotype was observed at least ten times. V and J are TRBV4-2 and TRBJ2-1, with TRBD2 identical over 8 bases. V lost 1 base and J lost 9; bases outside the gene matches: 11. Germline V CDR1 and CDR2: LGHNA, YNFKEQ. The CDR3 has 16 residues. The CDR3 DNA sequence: TGTGCCAGCAGCCAAGGGGGGACTAGGGGCCGAGGTGAGCAGTTCTTC. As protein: CASSQGGTRGRGEQFF.

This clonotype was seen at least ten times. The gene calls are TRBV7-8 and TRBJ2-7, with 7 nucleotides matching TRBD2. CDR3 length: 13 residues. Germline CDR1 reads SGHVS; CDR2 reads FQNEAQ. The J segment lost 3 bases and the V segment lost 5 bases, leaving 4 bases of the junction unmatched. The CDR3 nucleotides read TGTGCCAGCAGCAGCAGGGAGGGCTACGAGCAGTACTTC. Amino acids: CASSSREGYEQYF. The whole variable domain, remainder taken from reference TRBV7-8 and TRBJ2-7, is GAGVSQSPRYKVAKRGQDVALRCDPISGHVSLFWYQQALGQGPEFLTYFQNEAQLDKSGLPSDRFFAERPEGSVSTLKIQRTQQEDSAVYLCASSSREGYEQYFGPGTRLTVT.

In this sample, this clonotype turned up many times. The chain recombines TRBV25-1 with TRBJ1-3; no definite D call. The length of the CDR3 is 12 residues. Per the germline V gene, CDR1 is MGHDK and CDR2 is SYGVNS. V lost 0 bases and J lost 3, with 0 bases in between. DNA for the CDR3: TGTGCCAGCAGTGAATATGGAAACACCATATATTTT. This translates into CASSEYGNTIYF.

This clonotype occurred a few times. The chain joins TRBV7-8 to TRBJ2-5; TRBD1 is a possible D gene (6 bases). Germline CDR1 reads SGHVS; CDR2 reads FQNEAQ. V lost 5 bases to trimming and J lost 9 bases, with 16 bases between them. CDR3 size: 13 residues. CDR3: CASSPNRAGAQYF. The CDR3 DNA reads TGTGCCAGCAGCCCGAACAGGGCTGGGGCCCAGTACTTC.

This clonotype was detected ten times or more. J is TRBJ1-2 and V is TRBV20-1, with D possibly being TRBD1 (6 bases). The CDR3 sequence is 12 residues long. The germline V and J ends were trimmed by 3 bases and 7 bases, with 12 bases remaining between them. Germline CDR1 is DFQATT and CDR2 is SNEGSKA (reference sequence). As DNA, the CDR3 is TGCAGTGCTAGGGGGACACTGGGTGGCTACACCTTC. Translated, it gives CSARGTLGGYTF.

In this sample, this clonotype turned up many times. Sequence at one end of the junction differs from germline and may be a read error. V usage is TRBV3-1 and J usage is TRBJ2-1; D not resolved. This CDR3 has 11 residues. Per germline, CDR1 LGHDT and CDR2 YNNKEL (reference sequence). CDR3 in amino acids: CASSLREELFF. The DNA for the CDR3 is TGTGCCAGCAGTCTTAGGGAAGAGCTGTTCTTC.

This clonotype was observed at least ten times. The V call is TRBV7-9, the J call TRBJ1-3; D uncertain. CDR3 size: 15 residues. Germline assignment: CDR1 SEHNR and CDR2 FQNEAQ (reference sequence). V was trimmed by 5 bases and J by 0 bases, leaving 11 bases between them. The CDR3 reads CASSPTLGSGNTIYF. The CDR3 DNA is TGTGCCAGCAGCCCTACACTAGGCTCTGGAAACACCATATATTTT.

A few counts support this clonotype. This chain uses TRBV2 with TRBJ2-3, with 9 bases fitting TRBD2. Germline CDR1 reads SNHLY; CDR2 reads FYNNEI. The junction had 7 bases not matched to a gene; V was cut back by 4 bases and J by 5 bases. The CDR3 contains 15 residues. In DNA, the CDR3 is TGTGCCAGCAGTGGAGGTAGCGGGGGAGTAGATACGCAGTATTTT. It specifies CASSGGSGGVDTQYF.

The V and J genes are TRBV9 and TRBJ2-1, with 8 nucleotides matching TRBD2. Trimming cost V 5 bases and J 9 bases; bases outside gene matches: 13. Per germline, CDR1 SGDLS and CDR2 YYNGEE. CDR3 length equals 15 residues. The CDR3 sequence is CASSDRSGSRSEQFF. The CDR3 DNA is TGTGCCAGCAGTGACCGCAGCGGGAGTAGGAGTGAGCAGTTCTTC.

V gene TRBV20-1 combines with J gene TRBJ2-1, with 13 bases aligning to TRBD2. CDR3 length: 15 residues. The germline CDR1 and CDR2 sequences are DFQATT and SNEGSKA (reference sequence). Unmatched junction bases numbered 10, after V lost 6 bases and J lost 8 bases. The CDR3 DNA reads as TGCAGTGCCCAACCGACTAGCGGGAGGAGCCATGAGCAGTTCTTC. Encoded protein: CSAQPTSGRSHEQFF.

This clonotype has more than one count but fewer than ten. The CDR3 DNA reads TGTGCCAGCTCACCCACCCGTACCCGTGGGTCAGATACGCAGTATTTT. This encodes CASSPTRTRGSDTQYF. This chain joins TRBV18 and TRBJ2-3; D is unclear. V lost 3 bases and J lost 4, with 17 bases in between. CDR1 KGHSH and CDR2 LQKENI come from the germline V gene. The CDR3 sequence is 16 residues long.

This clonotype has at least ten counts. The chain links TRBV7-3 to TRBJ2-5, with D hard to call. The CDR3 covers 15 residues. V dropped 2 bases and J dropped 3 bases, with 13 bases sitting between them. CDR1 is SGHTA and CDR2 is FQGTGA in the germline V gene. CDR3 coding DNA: TGTGCCAGCAGCTTAGGACCGACCGAGAAAGAGACCCAGTACTTC. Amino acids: CASSLGPTEKETQYF.

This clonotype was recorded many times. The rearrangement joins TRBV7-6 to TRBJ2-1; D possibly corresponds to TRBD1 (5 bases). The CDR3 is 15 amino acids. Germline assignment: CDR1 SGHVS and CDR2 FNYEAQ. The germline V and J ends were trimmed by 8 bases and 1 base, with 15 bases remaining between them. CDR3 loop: CASSSRARSYNEQFF. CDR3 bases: TGTGCCAGCTCCAGCAGGGCGCGGTCCTACAATGAGCAGTTCTTC.

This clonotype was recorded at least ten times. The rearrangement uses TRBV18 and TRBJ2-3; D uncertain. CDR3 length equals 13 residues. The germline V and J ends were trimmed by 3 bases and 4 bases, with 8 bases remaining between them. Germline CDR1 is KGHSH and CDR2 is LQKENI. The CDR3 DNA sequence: TGTGCCAGCTCACCTCAAATCGCAGATACGCAGTATTTT. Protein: CASSPQIADTQYF.

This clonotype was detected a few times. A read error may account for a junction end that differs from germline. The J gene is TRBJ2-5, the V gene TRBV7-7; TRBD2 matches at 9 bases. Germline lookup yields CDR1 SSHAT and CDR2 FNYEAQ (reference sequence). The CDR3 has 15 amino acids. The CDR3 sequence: CASSLLSGRAETQYF. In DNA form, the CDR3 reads TGTGCTAGCAGCTTACTTAGCGGGAGAGCGGAGACCCAGTACTTC.

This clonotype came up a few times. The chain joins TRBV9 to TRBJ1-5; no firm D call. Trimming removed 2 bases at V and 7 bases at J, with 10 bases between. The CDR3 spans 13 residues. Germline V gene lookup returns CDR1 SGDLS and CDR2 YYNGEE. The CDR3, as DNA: TGTGCCAGCAGCGTGGAGGAGGAACAGCCCCAGCATTTT. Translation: CASSVEEEQPQHF.

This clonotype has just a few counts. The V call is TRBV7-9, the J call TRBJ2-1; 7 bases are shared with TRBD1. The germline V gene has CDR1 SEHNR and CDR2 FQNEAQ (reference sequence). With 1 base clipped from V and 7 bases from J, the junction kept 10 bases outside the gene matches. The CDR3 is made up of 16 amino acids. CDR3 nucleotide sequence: TGTGCCAGCAGCTTAGGTCGACAGGGACCCATTAATGAGCAGTTCTTC. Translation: CASSLGRQGPINEQFF.

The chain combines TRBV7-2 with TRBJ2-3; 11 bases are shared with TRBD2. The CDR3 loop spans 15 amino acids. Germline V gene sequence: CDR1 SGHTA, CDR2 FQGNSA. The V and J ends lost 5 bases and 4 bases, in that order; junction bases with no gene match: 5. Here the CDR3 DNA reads TGTGCCAGCAGCCCCAGGACTAGCGGGTCAGATACGCAGTATTTT. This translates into CASSPRTSGSDTQYF.

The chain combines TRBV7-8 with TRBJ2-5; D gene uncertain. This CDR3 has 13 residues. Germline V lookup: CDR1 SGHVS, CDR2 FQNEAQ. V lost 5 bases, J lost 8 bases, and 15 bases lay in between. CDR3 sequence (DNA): TGTGCCAGCAGCCGCGTGATAGGTGAAACCCAGTACTTC. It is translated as CASSRVIGETQYF.